The 30 T cell receptor beta chains below were found in one sample sequenced in a study of shared clonotypes between healthy human individuals. The protocol was immunoSEQ multiplex PCR, while the TCRdb copy is restricted to in-frame clones and leaves out a portion. The table records fewer than 3 million clones, around 93% of them present only once. Sequenced input: naive CD4+ T cells from PBMCs. The sample's subset: CD45RA+ positively selected. The receptors were sampled from a man between 18 and 29 years old in good health. Some clones in this sample may be carry-over from other donors' samples.

This clone appeared a single time. J is TRBJ2-5 and V is TRBV10-3; 9 nucleotides align to TRBD2. Trimming took 3 bases from V and 5 from J; bases not matched to a gene: 10. CDR3 length: 16 residues. Per the germline V gene, CDR1 is ENHRY and CDR2 is SYGVKD. CDR3 in amino acids: CAISDPGLAGHETQYF. For the CDR3, the DNA is TGTGCCATCAGTGATCCGGGTCTAGCGGGACATGAGACCCAGTACTTC.

The V call is TRBV4-2, the J call TRBJ1-1, with D perhaps TRBD1 (5 bases). Germline V gene data show CDR1 as LGHNA and CDR2 as YNFKEQ. Trimming took 4 bases from V and 10 from J, leaving 13 bases between them. The CDR3 loop spans 12 amino acids. For the CDR3, the DNA is TGTGCCAGCAGCCCCCCGGGGGGGGGAGCTTTCTTT. This codes for CASSPPGGGAFF.

The rearrangement joins TRBV6-6 to TRBJ2-5, with 7 bases lining up with TRBD2. From germline, CDR1 is MNHNY and CDR2 SVGAGI (reference sequence). The CDR3 has 16 amino acids. The ends lost 0 bases at V and 3 bases at J; junction bases unmatched: 7. The CDR3 DNA reads as TGTGCCAGCAGTTACTCAGGTAGCGGGCCTGAAGAGACCCAGTACTTC. This translates into CASSYSGSGPEETQYF.

This CDR3 reads CASIGVWDTGELFF. The DNA of the CDR3 is TGTGCCAGCATTGGGGTCTGGGACACCGGGGAGCTGTTTTTT. J is TRBJ2-2 and V is TRBV6-1; D gene unclear. CDR3 length: 14 residues. V dropped 7 bases and J dropped 3 bases, with 12 bases sitting between them. Germline-derived CDR1 and CDR2 are MNHNS and SASEGT.

This sequence joins TRBV4-2 and TRBJ1-2; 9 nucleotides match TRBD1. This CDR3 has 13 amino acids. The V and J ends lost 4 bases and 7 bases, in that order; junction bases with no gene match: 4. From germline, CDR1 is LGHNA and CDR2 YNFKEQ. CDR3 residues: CASSPRTGVGYTF. The CDR3 DNA sequence: TGTGCCAGCAGCCCCCGGACAGGGGTTGGCTACACCTTC.

The V gene is TRBV6-1, the J gene TRBJ2-5; 7 bases agree with TRBD2. The trim removed 1 base at V and 8 bases at J, leaving 16 bases unmatched. CDR3 length: 17 amino acids. CDR1 is MNHNS, CDR2 SASEGT, per germline. CDR3 amino acids: CASSEGTRRGLIGTQYF. CDR3 coding DNA: TGTGCCAGCAGTGAAGGGACTAGGAGGGGCCTTATCGGTACCCAGTACTTC.

This sequence joins TRBV7-3 and TRBJ1-1; 7 bases line up with TRBD1. Trimming at V came to 5 bases and at J to 4 bases, leaving 4 bases not matched to a gene. This CDR3 is 13 amino acids long. Germline loops: CDR1 SGHTA, CDR2 FQGTGA. The CDR3 here is CASSRTGVTEAFF. CDR3 coding DNA: TGTGCCAGCAGCCGTACAGGGGTCACTGAAGCTTTCTTT.

The V call is TRBV7-2, the J call TRBJ1-1, with D perhaps matching TRBD1 (5 bases). Germline V gene lookup returns CDR1 SGHTA and CDR2 FQGNSA. The CDR3 runs 14 residues. V shed 5 bases and J shed 8 bases, with 18 bases lying between them. The CDR3 here is CASSVVRGTAEAFF. The CDR3, as DNA: TGTGCCAGCAGCGTAGTCCGAGGGACTGCCGAAGCTTTCTTT.

The genes are TRBV28 and TRBJ2-3; D not resolved. Trimming removed 4 bases at V and 1 base at J, with 9 bases between. Germline loops: CDR1 MDHEN, CDR2 SYDVKM. The CDR3 loop spans 14 amino acids. The CDR3 DNA reads as TGTGCCAGCAGTTCGCATCCTCGCACAGATACGCAGTATTTT. Translation: CASSSHPRTDTQYF. The whole variable domain, remainder taken from reference TRBV28 and TRBJ2-3, is DVKVTQSSRYLVKRTGEKVFLECVQDMDHENMFWYRQDPGLGLRLIYFSYDVKMKEKGDIPEGYSVSREKKERFSLILESASTNQTSMYLCASSSHPRTDTQYFGPGTRLTVL.

The V gene is TRBV2, the J gene TRBJ1-6; 7 positions agree with TRBD1. The CDR3 loop spans 15 amino acids. The J segment lost 9 bases and the V segment lost 2 bases, leaving 7 bases of the junction unmatched. The germline V gene encodes CDR1 SNHLY and CDR2 FYNNEI. For the CDR3, the DNA is TGTGCCAGCAGTGAATTACAGGGGAGGACTTCACCCCTCCACTTT. Its protein is CASSELQGRTSPLHF.

This clone was observed a handful of times. The chain combines TRBV4-3 with TRBJ1-1; D not certain. Germline values: CDR1 LGHNA, CDR2 YSLEER. The CDR3 is made up of 14 amino acids. Trimming removed 1 base from V and 6 bases from J, with 12 bases in between. This CDR3 reads CASSQGSYSSEAFF. DNA for the CDR3: TGCGCCAGCAGCCAAGGATCGTACTCCTCTGAAGCTTTCTTT.

For the CDR3, the DNA is TGTGCCAGCAGTGCAGCGTCGAGCACAGATACGCAGTATTTT. This gives the protein CASSAASSTDTQYF. The chain carries TRBV6-4 and TRBJ2-3; D is ambiguous. The V gene's germline CDR1 is MRHNA and CDR2 SNTAGT. Trimming stripped 4 bases from V and 0 bases from J, with 8 bases between. There are 14 residues in the CDR3.

The V gene is TRBV4-3, the J gene TRBJ1-3; perhaps TRBD1 as D (6 bases). CDR1 and CDR2 (germline): LGHNA, YSLEER. This CDR3 comprises 17 residues. V was clipped by 0 bases and J by 3 bases, with 15 bases between them. DNA of the CDR3: TGCGCCAGCAGCCAAGATTCCCTCGCCAGGGGTGGAAACACCATATATTTT. Residues: CASSQDSLARGGNTIYF.

The rearrangement links TRBV27 to TRBJ2-1; 7 bases line up with TRBD1. Germline CDR1 and CDR2: MNHEY and SMNVEV (reference sequence). The CDR3 length is 17 residues. V lost 4 bases, J lost 0 bases, and 9 bases stayed unmatched. The CDR3 bases are TGTGCCAGCAGTTCCCCCGGACAGGCGAGCTCCTACAATGAGCAGTTCTTC. Translation: CASSSPGQASSYNEQFF.

The genes are TRBV7-2 and TRBJ1-4; D gene unclear. The germline V gene has CDR1 SGHTA and CDR2 FQGNSA. The CDR3 consists of 13 residues. V dropped 3 bases and J dropped 7 bases, with 9 bases sitting between them. The CDR3: CASSFSAGEKLFF. In nucleotides, the CDR3 is TGTGCCAGCAGCTTTTCAGCAGGTGAAAAACTGTTTTTT.

The chain carries TRBV5-1 and TRBJ1-4; 11 nucleotides align to TRBD1. Looked up from germline, CDR1 is SGHRS and CDR2 is YFSETQ. The CDR3 sequence is 16 residues long. V shed 4 bases, J shed 7 bases, and the junction held 9 bases outside the gene matches. The CDR3 DNA is TGCGCCAGCAGCCGGCGGACAGGGGGCGAGAGTGAAAAACTGTTTTTT. This sequence encodes CASSRRTGGESEKLFF.

The genes are TRBV7-2 and TRBJ2-1, with D unresolved. This CDR3 region has 12 residues. V was shortened by 5 bases and J by 11 bases, with 13 bases between the two germline ends. Germline CDR1 and CDR2: SGHTA and FQGNSA. In nucleotides, the CDR3 is TGTGCCAGCAGCCCGGTACGCGAGAAGCAGTTCTTC. Its translation: CASSPVREKQFF.

The CDR3 bases are TGTGCCAGCAGCTTGTACGGACCTACCTACGAGCAGTACTTC. This encodes CASSLYGPTYEQYF. This sequence joins TRBV5-4 and TRBJ2-7; unclear D gene. The CDR3 sequence is 14 residues long. Trimming removed 1 base from V and 2 bases from J, with 10 bases in between. Germline CDR1 reads SGHNT; CDR2 reads YYREEE (reference sequence). Looking up the rest from reference TRBV5-4 and TRBJ2-7 gives the full variable domain: ETGVTQSPTHLIKTRGQQVTLRCSSQSGHNTVSWYQQALGQGPQFIFQYYREEENGRGNFPPRFSGLQFPNYSSELNVNALELDDSALYLCASSLYGPTYEQYFGPGTRLTVT.

The J gene is TRBJ2-6, the V gene TRBV7-3, with D possibly being TRBD1 or TRBD2 (5 bases each). The CDR3 is 15 amino acids. Germline loops: CDR1 SGHTA, CDR2 FQGTGA. Trimming pared 5 bases from V and 1 base from J, leaving 9 bases between. In DNA, the CDR3 is TGTGCCAGCAGCGGGGACCGTTCTGGGGCCAACGTCCTGACTTTC. It yields the protein CASSGDRSGANVLTF.

The gene calls are TRBV5-8 and TRBJ1-2; a possible D gene is TRBD1 (6 bases). This CDR3 has 14 amino acids. Between the trimmed V and J ends, which lost 1 base and 2 bases, there was a span of 9 bases. Germline V gene sequence: CDR1 SGHTS, CDR2 YDEGEE. CDR3 nucleotide sequence: TGTGCCAGCAGCTTGTTTGGGGGCAACTATGGCTACACCTTC. It specifies CASSLFGGNYGYTF.

This clone was counted once. The DNA of the CDR3 is TGTGCCCTCGGCAGATACTACGAGCAGTACTTC. Encoded protein: CALGRYYEQYF. The chain couples TRBV28 to TRBJ2-7, with D unclear. Germline V gives CDR1 MDHEN, CDR2 SYDVKM. This CDR3 is 11 amino acids long. Trimming left V 11 bases short and J 3 bases short, with 11 bases between.

The chain joins TRBV5-6 to TRBJ2-2; 11 bases map to TRBD2. Germline CDR1 reads SGHDT; CDR2 reads YYEEEE. The CDR3 is 15 residues long. With 0 bases clipped from V and 8 bases from J, the junction kept 3 bases outside the gene matches. The DNA of the CDR3 is TGTGCCAGCAGCTTGGCTAGCGGGAGGCTGGGGGAGCTGTTTTTT. Its protein is CASSLASGRLGELFF.

This chain joins TRBV5-1 and TRBJ2-1; 12 bases line up with TRBD2. The J segment lost 7 bases and the V segment lost 3 bases, leaving 8 bases of the junction unmatched. Per the germline V gene, CDR1 is SGHRS and CDR2 is YFSETQ. This CDR3 has 16 residues. The chain's CDR3 is CASSSGLAGSSNEQFF. CDR3 DNA: TGCGCCAGCAGCTCCGGACTAGCGGGATCGTCAAATGAGCAGTTCTTC.

The rearrangement joins TRBV6-1 to TRBJ1-6; D might be TRBD1 (5 bases). With 5 bases removed from V and 13 bases from J, the gap between germline ends came to 12 bases. Germline CDR1 and CDR2: MNHNS and SASEGT. The length of the CDR3 is 12 residues. CDR3 loop: CASSLDNSPLHF. For the CDR3, the DNA is TGTGCCAGCAGTTTGGACAATAGTCCCCTCCACTTT.

The genes are TRBV18 and TRBJ2-3; 7 bases align to TRBD1. CDR1 and CDR2 from the germline V gene are KGHSH and LQKENI. The CDR3 loop spans 19 amino acids. After removal of 0 bases from V and 0 bases from J, the junction contained 12 bases not matched to a gene. Written as DNA, the CDR3 is TGTGCCAGCTCACCACCGGACCAGGGGGTGACACTTAGCACAGATACGCAGTATTTT. Translation gives CASSPPDQGVTLSTDTQYF.

The gene calls are TRBV5-1 and TRBJ2-7, with D maybe TRBD2 (5 bases). Per germline, CDR1 SGHRS and CDR2 YFSETQ. Trimming cost V 7 bases and J 4 bases, with 24 bases left between them. There are 16 residues in the CDR3. CDR3 in amino acids: CASALGRLGRAYEQYF. The CDR3 region has the DNA TGCGCCAGCGCCCTTGGCCGGTTGGGGAGAGCTTACGAGCAGTACTTC.

This clone appeared once. J is TRBJ2-2 and V is TRBV27, with no clear D. The CDR3 extends over 14 amino acids. V was shortened by 7 bases and J by 4 bases, with 13 bases between the two germline ends. Germline CDR1 is MNHEY and CDR2 is SMNVEV (reference sequence). The CDR3 DNA follows: TGTGCCAGCATTCGGTTTCTTGGCACCGGGGAGCTGTTTTTT. Protein sequence: CASIRFLGTGELFF.

V is TRBV28 and J is TRBJ1-1; D is unclear. V dropped 1 base and J dropped 4 bases, with 4 bases sitting between them. The germline CDR1 and CDR2 sequences are MDHEN and SYDVKM. The CDR3 loop spans 12 amino acids. The CDR3 DNA reads TGTGCCAGCAGTTTATTCCGCACTGAAGCTTTCTTT. Translating gives CASSLFRTEAFF.

The rearrangement joins TRBV11-2 to TRBJ2-3; TRBD1 agrees at 9 bases. J gave up 3 bases and V 5 bases, and 9 bases lay outside the gene matches. Germline V gene sequence: CDR1 SGHAT, CDR2 FQNNGV. The CDR3 is 16 amino acids. As DNA, the CDR3 is TGTGCCAGCAGCGCTCCGGGACAGGGTATAACAGATACGCAGTATTTT. The encoded protein is CASSAPGQGITDTQYF.

The rearrangement joins TRBV5-1 to TRBJ2-1; 9 nucleotides line up with TRBD1. This CDR3 is built from 20 residues. Germline loops: CDR1 SGHRS, CDR2 YFSETQ. Trimming at V came to 0 bases and at J to 3 bases, leaving 16 bases not matched to a gene. CDR3: CASSLVSRDRVFSLYNEQFF. CDR3 in DNA: TGCGCCAGCAGCTTGGTATCTAGGGACAGGGTTTTTTCACTCTACAATGAGCAGTTCTTC.